The 21 T cell receptor beta chains reported below all come from one sample, sequenced in a study of molecular identifiers for immune sequencing clone quantification (dated by TCRdb to the late 2010s). Library construction relied on PCR. Sequencing took place on an Illumina HiSeq 4000. TCRdb handled the public reads itself, with Q25 trimming in fastp and clone calling in MiXCR, and kept productive beta chains. Entries that share a CDR3 protein sequence are merged under the most common genes and DNA. In all, the sample holds about 640,000 distinct CDR3 sequences, and 20% of those were seen once. The ten largest clones take up 0.85% of the sample. Sequencing input: naive CD8+ T cells from blood, with Jurkat cell RNA spiked in. The cell subset or site label, read with the paper, signifies: FACS-sorted CD8+CD4-CCR7+CD45RA+ naive T cells. These receptors were taken from a human donor in good health. Some libraries in this study had Jurkat cell RNA spiked in.

This clonotype appeared a few times. The chain uses TRBV16 and TRBJ2-1, with TRBD2 matching 12 bases. The CDR3 covers 16 residues. Germline V gene lookup returns CDR1 KGHSY and CDR2 FQNENV. Germline trimming cut 0 bases from V and 10 bases from J; bases unmatched to any gene: 7. CDR3 amino acids: CASSQSLASGGGEQFF. In DNA form, the CDR3 reads TGTGCCAGCAGCCAATCGTTGGCTAGCGGGGGGGGCGAGCAGTTCTTC.

On this clonotype: The junction and the germline gene differ at one end; a read error may be behind it. V usage is TRBV28 and J usage is TRBJ2-7; 8 bases agree with TRBD2. This CDR3 contains 13 residues. The germline V gene has CDR1 MDHEN and CDR2 SYDVKM. Here the CDR3 reads CASSSQGLDERYF. The CDR3 DNA is TGTGCCAGCAGTTCACAGGGACTAGACGAGCGGTACTTC.

The chain uses TRBV19 and TRBJ1-1; a weak D match, TRBD1 (5 bases). CDR3 length: 15 amino acids. The germline V gene has CDR1 LNHDA and CDR2 SQIVND (reference sequence). V lost 5 bases to trimming and J lost 1 base, with 14 bases between them. CDR3 sequence (DNA): TGTGCCAGTAGTGTCACCGGGGCAGCGAACACTGAAGCTTTCTTT. Its protein product is CASSVTGAANTEAFF.

This clonotype was detected many times. The chain combines TRBV4-1 with TRBJ2-3; 9 bases fit TRBD2. Looked up from germline, CDR1 is MGHRA and CDR2 is YSYEKL. Trimming took 3 bases from V and 1 from J; bases not matched to a gene: 2. The CDR3 covers 15 residues. The CDR3 bases are TGCGCCAGCAGCCAGCCTAGCGGGGGCACAGATACGCAGTATTTT. Translated, it gives CASSQPSGGTDTQYF.

This clonotype appeared many times. This chain connects TRBV4-3 to TRBJ2-1; D possibly corresponds to TRBD1 (6 bases). The CDR3 is 15 amino acids. Germline-derived CDR1 and CDR2 are LGHNA and YSLEER. V was cut by 1 base and J by 2 bases, with 9 bases left in between. For the CDR3, the DNA is TGCGCCAGCAGCCAAGCCGGGACAACCTACAATGAGCAGTTCTTC. This codes for CASSQAGTTYNEQFF.

This clonotype was counted many times. The V gene is TRBV29-1, the J gene TRBJ1-1; 10 bases fit TRBD1. The germline gives CDR1 SQVTM, CDR2 ANQGSEA. V shed 7 bases, J shed 6 bases, and the junction held 8 bases outside the gene matches. The CDR3 runs to 13 residues. The CDR3 coding sequence is TGCAGCGCCATAGGACAGGGGGTGTCTGAAGCTTTCTTT. Translation: CSAIGQGVSEAFF.

This clonotype was recorded at least ten times. The CDR3 sequence: CSAAPGTQRTGELFF. The CDR3, as DNA: TGCAGCGCCGCGCCGGGGACCCAAAGGACCGGGGAGCTGTTTTTT. This chain connects TRBV29-1 to TRBJ2-2; D possibly matches TRBD1 or TRBD2 (5 bases each). CDR1 and CDR2 (germline): SQVTM, ANQGSEA. Deletions cut 7 bases from V and 5 bases from J, with 20 bases between. CDR3 size: 15 residues.

The CDR3 region is CASSYSAGGMTGELFF. In DNA, the CDR3 is TGTGCCAGCAGTTACTCAGCGGGAGGGATGACCGGGGAGCTGTTTTTT. The rearrangement joins TRBV6-2 or TRBV6-3 to TRBJ2-2, with TRBD2 matching over 10 bases. This CDR3 has 16 amino acids. Germline V lookup: CDR1 MNHEY, CDR2 SVGEGT. The trim removed 0 bases at V and 5 bases at J, leaving 3 bases unmatched.

The sample holds many counts of this clonotype. The chain recombines TRBV19 with TRBJ2-3; D may correspond to TRBD1 or TRBD2 (5 bases each). V lost 1 base to trimming and J lost 2 bases, with 10 bases between them. Germline V gives CDR1 LNHDA, CDR2 SQIVND (reference sequence). The CDR3 spans 15 residues. The CDR3, as DNA: TGTGCCAGTAGTATAGGAGGGGCCCTCACAGATACGCAGTATTTT. Amino acids: CASSIGGALTDTQYF.

As concerns this clonotype: This sequence may be a read error, since a much larger clone differs from it by one base. The CDR3, as DNA: TGTGCCACCAGTGTACGTACTAGCACAGATACGCGGTATTTT. Translated: CATSVRTSTDTRYF. The chain combines TRBV24-1 with TRBJ2-3; TRBD2 is a possible D gene (6 bases). This CDR3 comprises 14 residues. Germline V gene lookup returns CDR1 KGHDR and CDR2 SFDVKD.

With respect to this clonotype: This clone may be a read error of a much larger clone one base away. The chain is built from TRBV20-1 and TRBJ2-2; D could derive from TRBD1 or TRBD2 (5 bases each). The CDR3 has 15 amino acids. Germline CDR1 DFQATT, CDR2 SNEGSKA (reference sequence). CDR3 sequence: CSARVGGTNTGEPFF. CDR3 coding DNA: TGCAGTGCTAGAGTGGGTGGGACGAACACCGGGGAGCCGTTTTTT.

For this clonotype: A much larger clonotype is one base distant, so this may be a read error. The rearrangement joins TRBV6-6 to TRBJ2-3, with 10 bases aligning to TRBD2. The CDR3 contains 14 residues. Per the germline V gene, CDR1 is MNHNY and CDR2 is SVGAGI (reference sequence). CDR3 nucleotide sequence: TGTGCCAGCACCCTAGCGGGAGCGACAGATACGCGGTATTTT. Its translation is CASTLAGATDTRYF.

This clonotype was seen ten or more times. As DNA, the CDR3 is TGTGCCAGCAGCTTAGGGGAGAACGAGCAGTACTTC. Encoded protein: CASSLGENEQYF. The V call is TRBV7-9, the J call TRBJ2-7, with a weak D call TRBD2 (5 bases). This CDR3 is 12 amino acids long. Germline CDR1 SEHNR, CDR2 FQNEAQ (reference sequence). Trimming stripped 1 base from V and 5 bases from J, with 6 bases between.

At least ten counts were recorded for this clonotype. V and J are TRBV3-1 and TRBJ2-7, with TRBD1 matching 7 bases. V trimming: 4 bases; J trimming: 2 bases; junction bases outside the gene matches: 5. The CDR3 sequence is 14 residues long. In germline, CDR1 is LGHDT, CDR2 YNNKEL (reference sequence). The CDR3 spells CASSPGQFTYEQYF. The CDR3 DNA follows: TGTGCCAGCAGCCCGGGACAGTTCACCTACGAGCAGTACTTC.

This clonotype was seen just once. One end of the junction is discordant with germline, which a read error may explain. This chain uses TRBV4-1 with TRBJ1-1, with a weak D call TRBD1 (5 bases). Germline V gene data show CDR1 as MGHRA and CDR2 as YSYEKL. The CDR3 runs to 15 residues. The CDR3: CASRQGSGLFAEAFF. The CDR3 DNA reads TGCGCCAGCAGACAAGGGTCAGGGCTTTTCGCTGAAGCTTTCTTT.

Concerning this clonotype itself: A much larger clonotype is one base distant, so this may be a read error. This chain links TRBV12-3 or TRBV12-4 with TRBJ1-2; D call uncertain. The CDR3 length is 14 residues. The CDR3 spells CTSSRRPEVDGYTF. The CDR3 bases are TGTACCAGCAGCCGCCGGCCTGAGGTCGATGGCTACACCTTC.

About this clonotype: A read error is possible here, since a much larger clone lies one base away. The rearrangement joins TRBV6-6 to TRBJ1-1; D not resolved. The CDR3 is 16 amino acids. Germline-derived CDR1 and CDR2 are MNHNY and SVGAGI (reference sequence). This CDR3 is CASRKSGLSMNTEALF. In DNA, the CDR3 is TGTGCCAGCAGAAAGAGCGGCTTGAGTATGAACACTGAAGCTCTCTTT.

The chain combines TRBV7-2 with TRBJ1-5; D call uncertain. V lost 1 base and J lost 6, with 7 bases in between. The germline V gene encodes CDR1 SGHTA and CDR2 FQGNSA. The CDR3 loop spans 13 amino acids. The CDR3 sequence is CASSLEGGQPQHF. The CDR3, as DNA: TGTGCCAGCAGCTTAGAAGGCGGTCAGCCCCAGCATTTT.

With regard to this clonotype: Relative to the germline gene, one junction end is altered; a read error may explain this. The chain links TRBV6-4 to TRBJ1-4; the D gene is possibly TRBD1 (6 bases). CDR3 length: 13 residues. CDR1 is MRHNA and CDR2 is SNTAGT in the germline V gene. As DNA, the CDR3 is TGTGCCACAAAACCGGGACAACGAAAAAAACTGGTTTTT. It yields the protein CATKPGQRKKLVF.

This clonotype was seen repeatedly, ten times or more. J is TRBJ2-5 and V is TRBV25-1; either TRBD1 or TRBD2 may fit D (6 bases each). Trimming cost V 2 bases and J 2 bases, with 12 bases left between them. CDR1 and CDR2 from the germline V gene are MGHDK and SYGVNS. This CDR3 is built from 15 residues. CDR3 bases: TGTGCCAGCAGTGAAGTAGGGGGGCCGCAAGAGACCCAGTACTTC. Its translation: CASSEVGGPQETQYF.

This clonotype was observed at least ten times. The V call is TRBV7-9, the J call TRBJ2-7; 7 bases agree with TRBD1. The V segment lost 6 bases and the J segment 0 bases; nucleotides outside the gene matches: 8. The CDR3 length is 15 residues. Germline V gives CDR1 SEHNR, CDR2 FQNEAQ (reference sequence). The CDR3 loop is CASRPTGQSSYEQYF. CDR3 DNA: TGTGCCAGCAGGCCAACGGGACAGAGCTCCTACGAGCAGTACTTC. Variable domain in full (rest from reference TRBV7-9 and TRBJ2-7): DTGVSQNPRHKITKRGQNVTFRCDPISEHNRLYWYRQTLGQGPEFLTYFQNEAQLEKSRLLSDRFSAERPKGSFSTLEIQRTEQGDSAMYLCASRPTGQSSYEQYFGPGTRLTVT.